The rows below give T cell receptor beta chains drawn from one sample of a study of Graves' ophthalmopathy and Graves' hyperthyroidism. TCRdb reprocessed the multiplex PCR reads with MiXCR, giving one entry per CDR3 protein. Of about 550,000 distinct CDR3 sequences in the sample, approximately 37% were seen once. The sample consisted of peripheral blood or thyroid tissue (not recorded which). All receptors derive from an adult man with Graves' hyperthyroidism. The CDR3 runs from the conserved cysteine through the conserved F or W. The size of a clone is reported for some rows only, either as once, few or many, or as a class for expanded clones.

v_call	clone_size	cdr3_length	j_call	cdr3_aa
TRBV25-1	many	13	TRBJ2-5	CASSEYQGGTQYF
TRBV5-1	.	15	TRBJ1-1	CASSLGSGLDTEAFF
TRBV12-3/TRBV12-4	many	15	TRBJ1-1	CASNSPGGGGTEAFF
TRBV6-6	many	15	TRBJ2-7	CASSSRDLRVHEQYF
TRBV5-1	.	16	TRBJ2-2	CASSTKGAPNTGELFF
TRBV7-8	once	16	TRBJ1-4	CASSLAVGQGPEKLFF
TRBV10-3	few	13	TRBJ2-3	CATSSPSTDTQYF
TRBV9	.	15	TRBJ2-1	CASSVAGVSYNEQFF
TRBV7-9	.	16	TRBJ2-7	CASSPSVSSGANEQYF
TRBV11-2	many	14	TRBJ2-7	CASSLEAISHEQYF
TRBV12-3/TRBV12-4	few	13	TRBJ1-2	CASSSPGWNGYTF
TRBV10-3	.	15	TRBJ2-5	CAISESGQGAETQYF
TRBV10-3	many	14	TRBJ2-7	CAISDRRTVHEQYF
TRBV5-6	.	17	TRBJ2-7	CASSLRGRTSGSYEQYF
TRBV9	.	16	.	CASSVDGAGGWNEQFF
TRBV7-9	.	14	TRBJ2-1	CASSSWTDGNEQFF
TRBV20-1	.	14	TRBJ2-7	CSARGGVSSYEQYF
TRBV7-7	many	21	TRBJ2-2	CASSGRSEREGLNANTGELFF
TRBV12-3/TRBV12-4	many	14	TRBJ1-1	CASSLRTGNTEAFF
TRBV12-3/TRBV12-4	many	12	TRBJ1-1	CASSLVAGEAFF
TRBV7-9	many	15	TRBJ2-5	CASSFRDRVGETQYF
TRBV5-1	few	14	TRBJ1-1	CASSWTGEEAEAFF
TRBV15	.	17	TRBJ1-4	CATSRVGQGATNEKLFF
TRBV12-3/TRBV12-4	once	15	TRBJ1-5	CASSFFGTDNQPQHF
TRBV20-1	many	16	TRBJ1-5	CSARESRGLSNQPQHF
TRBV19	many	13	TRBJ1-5	CASSMGMTLPQHF
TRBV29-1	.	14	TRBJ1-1	CSLQQGLFGTEAFF
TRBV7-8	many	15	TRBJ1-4	CASSLGGTANEKLFF
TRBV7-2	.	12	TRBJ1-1	CASSLKGQGAFF
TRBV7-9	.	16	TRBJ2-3	CASSYLGGRNVDTQYF
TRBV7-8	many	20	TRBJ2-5	CASSLYVRGRTSGKEETQYF
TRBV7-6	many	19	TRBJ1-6	CASSLVARQGSSYNSPLHF